Presented here are 5 T cell receptor beta chains from one specimen sequenced in a study of metastatic and nonmetastatic thyroid tumors. TCRdb re-clonotyped the PCR reads through MiXCR. The table lists about 9,500 clones, approximately 32% of them singletons, with more than 15% in the top ten. Every patient was untreated before thyroid surgery. Sequencing used adjacent normal tissue. Receptors originate from a female donor with papillary thyroid cancer or a benign thyroid nodule (not recorded which). Some clones in this sample may be carry-over from other donors' samples.

The V gene is TRBV20-1, the J gene TRBJ2-7; D is uncertain. Germline loops: CDR1 DFQATT, CDR2 SNEGSKA (reference sequence). The CDR3 runs 13 residues. Between the trimmed V and J ends, which lost 3 bases and 3 bases, there was a span of 12 bases. The CDR3 bases are TGCAGTGCTAGGTTTGGGGAACTCTACGAGCAGTACTTC. Protein product: CSARFGELYEQYF.

This chain connects TRBV20-1 to TRBJ2-1; no reliable D call. Trimming took 4 bases from V and 7 from J, leaving 5 bases between them. The germline V gene has CDR1 DFQATT and CDR2 SNEGSKA (reference sequence). The CDR3 is made up of 10 amino acids. The CDR3 here is CSATENEQFF. DNA for the CDR3: TGCAGTGCTACGGAGAATGAGCAGTTCTTC.

This clone was detected only a few times. CDR3 amino acids: CGIESVNSPLHF. The DNA for the CDR3 is TGCGGGATAGAGTCGGTCAATTCACCCCTCCACTTT. The chain uses TRBV20-1 and TRBJ1-6, with D hard to call. The CDR3 is 12 residues long. Germline CDR1 and CDR2: DFQATT and SNEGSKA (reference sequence).

Only one count was recorded for this clone. The V gene is TRBV5-1, the J gene TRBJ2-7; D unclear. The CDR3 consists of 12 residues. The germline V gene encodes CDR1 SGHRS and CDR2 YFSETQ. The V gene lost 1 base and the J gene lost 1 base, with 3 bases spanning the gap. CDR3 nucleotide sequence: TGCGCCAGCAGCTTGCCTTCCTACGAGCAGTACTTC. It translates to CASSLPSYEQYF.

Only a few counts were recorded for this clone. CDR3 residues: CASRPTSGGPGELFF. The DNA for the CDR3 is TGTGCCAGCAGACCTACTAGCGGGGGGCCCGGGGAGCTGTTTTTT. The V gene is TRBV12-3 or TRBV12-4, the J gene TRBJ2-2, with 12 bases that match TRBD2. The CDR3 is 15 residues long. V lost 6 bases to trimming and J lost 6 bases; unmatched junction nucleotides: 5.